Listed below are T cell receptor beta chains from one sample, sequenced in a study of shared clonotypes between healthy human individuals. TCRdb keeps only in-frame clones here, not all; method: immunoSEQ multiplex PCR. The table has roughly 2 million clones, 85% to 95% seen once. Sequencing input: naive CD4+ T cells sorted from blood. These receptors came from a man aged 18 to 29 in good health. Both conserved end residues are part of each CDR3. D genes are given only for firm matches. Rows may omit the clone size; those that give it use once, few, many or a size class.

length	V	size	D	J	DNA	CDR3
12	TRBV6-6	NA	NA	TRBJ2-7	TGTGCCAGCAGGCAGGGTGACTACGAGCAGTACTTC	CASRQGDYEQYF
13	TRBV6-5	once	NA	TRBJ1-3	TGTGCCAGCAGCAGGGGTTCTGGAAACACCATATATTTT	CASSRGSGNTIYF
11	TRBV20-1	once	NA	TRBJ1-2	TGCAGTGCTTCGGATGACTATGGCTACACCTTC	CSASDDYGYTF
17	TRBV5-4	NA	NA	TRBJ1-6	TGTGCCAGCACCCCCGCCGCGTCAGGGTCGAATAATTCACCCCTCCACTTT	CASTPAASGSNNSPLHF
13	TRBV5-6	NA	TRBD1	TRBJ2-7	TGTGCCAGCAGCTACGACAGGGGGTACGAGCAGTACTTC	CASSYDRGYEQYF
13	TRBV28	NA	NA	TRBJ2-7	TGTGCCAGCAGACCCTCTGGAACCTACGAGCAGTACTTC	CASRPSGTYEQYF
12	TRBV30	NA	NA	TRBJ1-1	TGTGCCTGGCATTTACGGACCACTGAAGCTTTCTTT	CAWHLRTTEAFF
16	TRBV18	NA	TRBD2	TRBJ2-3	TGTGCCAGCTCCCCGCCGGGACTAGCGGGAGAGGATACGCAGTATTTT	CASSPPGLAGEDTQYF
17	TRBV5-4	NA	TRBD1	TRBJ1-6	TGTGCCAGCAGCTTGAGAGCAGGGGGTTCGGTGAATTCACCCCTCCACTTT	CASSLRAGGSVNSPLHF
15	TRBV10-3	NA	TRBD1	TRBJ1-6	TGTGCCATCAGTATTTCAGGGGGCGGGAATTCACCCCTCCACTTT	CAISISGGGNSPLHF
16	TRBV5-4	NA	NA	TRBJ1-4	TGTGCCAGCAGCTTGGACATCTCGGAGGCTAATGAAAAACTGTTTTTT	CASSLDISEANEKLFF
13	TRBV6-1	once	NA	TRBJ1-2	TGTGCCAGCAGTGTGCAGGGGAGGGATGGCTACACCTTC	CASSVQGRDGYTF
17	TRBV4-3	NA	TRBD1	TRBJ2-6	TGCGCCAGCAGCCAAGATCGGACAGGGTTTGGGGCCAACGTCCTGACTTTC	CASSQDRTGFGANVLTF
13	TRBV6-6	NA	NA	TRBJ1-1	TGTGCCAGCAGTTACCATCGTGGAGCTGAAGCTTTCTTT	CASSYHRGAEAFF
16	TRBV7-9	NA	TRBD1	TRBJ2-2	TGTGCCAGCAGCCTCGGCAGGGGGCATAACACCGGGGAGCTGTTTTTT	CASSLGRGHNTGELFF
15	TRBV4-1	NA	TRBD1	TRBJ2-7	TGCGCCAGCAGCCGAGGGGGCTGGACAGGAGACGAGCAGTACTTC	CASSRGGWTGDEQYF
14	TRBV6-5	NA	NA	TRBJ2-2	TGTGCCAGCAGCTACCTCGGGACGTACGGGGAGCTGTTTTTT	CASSYLGTYGELFF
12	TRBV5-1	NA	NA	TRBJ2-2	TGCGCCAGCAGTCCCGGGACCGGGGAGCTGTTTTTT	CASSPGTGELFF
14	TRBV5-4	NA	TRBD1	TRBJ1-4	TGTGCCAGCAGCATCCGGGACAGGGATGAAAAACTGTTTTTT	CASSIRDRDEKLFF
13	TRBV6-5	NA	NA	TRBJ1-4	TGTGCCAGCAGTTACTCGGTCTCTGAAAAACTGTTTTTT	CASSYSVSEKLFF
14	TRBV9	NA	NA	TRBJ2-7	TGTGCCAGCAGCAACGGAAACAACCCGGGGGAGCAGTACTTC	CASSNGNNPGEQYF
17	TRBV30	NA	TRBD2	TRBJ2-3	TGTGCCTGGAGTCTGGGACTAGCGGGGGCGGCCACAGATACGCAGTATTTT	CAWSLGLAGAATDTQYF